The T cell receptor beta chain under discussion was sequenced for a study of shared clonotypes between healthy human individuals. Study context: Each donor's CD4 naive and CD4 memory cells filled three plates apiece, CD8 naive two, and CD8 memory one.

Turning to this clone: Its antigen is undetermined.

This CDR3 region has 12 residues. Germline V CDR1 and CDR2: SGDLS, YYNGEE. V dropped 4 bases and J dropped 5 bases, with 7 bases sitting between them. Libraries were prepared by immunoSEQ multiplex PCR; TCRdb keeps only in-frame clonotypes and omits some of them. The table lists nearly 2 million clones, 85% to 95% of them singletons. Selected positively for CCR7 and CD45RO-negative, naive CD8 cells excluded terminally differentiated effector memory CD45RA+ cells. Study observations and caveats: Naive CD4 clonotype sharing across a few donors was about 5.3%.

This clonotype originated in a man between 18 and 29 years old in good health. The sample consisted of naive CD8+ T cells sorted from blood. The rearrangement uses TRBV9 and TRBJ1-5; D gene ambiguous. CDR3 bases: TGTGCCAGCAGCTCGGAAGATCAGCCCCAGCATTTT. Protein product: CASSSEDQPQHF.